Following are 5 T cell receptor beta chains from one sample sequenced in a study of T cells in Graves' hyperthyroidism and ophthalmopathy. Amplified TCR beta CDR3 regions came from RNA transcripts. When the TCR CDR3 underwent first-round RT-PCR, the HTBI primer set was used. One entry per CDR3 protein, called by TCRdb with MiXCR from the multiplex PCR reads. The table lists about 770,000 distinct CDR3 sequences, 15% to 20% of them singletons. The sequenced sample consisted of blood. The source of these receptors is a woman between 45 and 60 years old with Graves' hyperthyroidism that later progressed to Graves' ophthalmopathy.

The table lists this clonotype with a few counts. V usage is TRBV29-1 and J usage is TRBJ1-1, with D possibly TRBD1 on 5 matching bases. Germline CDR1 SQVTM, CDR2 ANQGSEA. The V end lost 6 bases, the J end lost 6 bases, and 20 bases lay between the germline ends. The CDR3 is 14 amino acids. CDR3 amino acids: CSVHETGTGSEAFF. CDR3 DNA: TGCAGCGTGCATGAAACAGGTACGGGGTCTGAAGCTTTCTTT. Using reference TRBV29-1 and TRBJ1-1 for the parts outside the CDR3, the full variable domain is SAVISQKPSRDICQRGTSLTIQCQVDSQVTMMFWYRQQPGQSLTLIATANQGSEATYESGFVIDKFPISRPNLTFSTLTVSNMSPEDSSIYLCSVHETGTGSEAFFGQGTRLTVV.

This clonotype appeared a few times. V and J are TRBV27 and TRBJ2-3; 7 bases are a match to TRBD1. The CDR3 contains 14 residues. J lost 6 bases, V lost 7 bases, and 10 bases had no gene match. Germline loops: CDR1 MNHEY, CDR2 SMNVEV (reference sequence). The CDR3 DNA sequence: TGTGCCAGCACGCACAGGGGTGGTGGGGATACGCAGTATTTT. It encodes CASTHRGGGDTQYF.

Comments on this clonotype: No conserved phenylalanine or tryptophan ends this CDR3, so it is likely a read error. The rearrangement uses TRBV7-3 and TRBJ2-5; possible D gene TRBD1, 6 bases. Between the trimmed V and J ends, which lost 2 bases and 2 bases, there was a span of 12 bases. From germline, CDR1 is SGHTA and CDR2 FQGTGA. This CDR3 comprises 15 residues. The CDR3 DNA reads TGTGCCAGCAGCTTATTCGGGACACATCAAGAGACCCAGTACCTC. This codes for CASSLFGTHQETQYL.

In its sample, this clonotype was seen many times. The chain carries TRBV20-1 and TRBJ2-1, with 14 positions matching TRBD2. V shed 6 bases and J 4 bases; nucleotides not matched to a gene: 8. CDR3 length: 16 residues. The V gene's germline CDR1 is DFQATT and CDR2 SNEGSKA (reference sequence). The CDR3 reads CSATGTSGGRYNEQFF. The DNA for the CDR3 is TGCAGTGCCACAGGGACTAGCGGGGGCCGATACAATGAGCAGTTCTTC.

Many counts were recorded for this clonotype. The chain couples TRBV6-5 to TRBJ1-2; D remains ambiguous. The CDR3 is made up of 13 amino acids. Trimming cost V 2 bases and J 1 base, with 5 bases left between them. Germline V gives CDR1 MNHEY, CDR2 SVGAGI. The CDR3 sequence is CASSYVDNYGYTF. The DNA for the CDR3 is TGTGCCAGCAGTTACGTTGATAACTATGGCTACACCTTC.